This T cell receptor (beta chain) was obtained from a study of spatial heterogeneity in lung cancer. The time point denotes: blood at routine non-recurrence follow-up after resection. Using its own MiXCR run on the 5' RACE reads, TCRdb lists one record per CDR3 protein. Of 35,000 to 50,000 distinct CDR3 sequences detected, 22% appear once; the ten largest clones hold less than 8.5%. Germline assignment: CDR1 MNHEY and CDR2 SVGAGI. Trimming stripped 8 bases from V and 4 bases from J, with 7 bases between. The CDR3 is made up of 11 amino acids. The source is a female donor with early-stage non-small cell lung cancer. Material: PBMCs, obtained at follow-up. This chain links TRBV6-5 with TRBJ2-3; D remains unclear. The CDR3 DNA sequence: TGTGCCAGCGCCCGCGCAGATACGCAGTATTTT. Protein product: CASARADTQYF.